The 16 T cell receptor beta chains in this list originate from one sample, sequenced in a study of blood T cell repertoires in COVID-19. TCRdb keeps only in-frame clones here, not all; method: immunoSEQ multiplex PCR. The sample shows 390,000 or so clones, more than 70% of them seen only once. Sequencing was performed on peripheral blood. All receptors derive from a woman aged 25-40 years with COVID-19, enrolled during active disease.

In DNA, the CDR3 is TGTGCCAGTAGTATTCGCGGTATTAACTATGGCTACACCTTC. Translation gives CASSIRGINYGYTF. The chain combines TRBV19 with TRBJ1-2; D gene uncertain. The CDR3 runs 14 residues. The V gene's germline CDR1 is LNHDA and CDR2 SQIVND (reference sequence). V dropped 3 bases and J dropped 1 base, with 9 bases sitting between them.

The chain has TRBV19 and TRBJ2-1; a weak D match, TRBD2 (6 bases). Germline V gene data show CDR1 as LNHDA and CDR2 as SQIVND (reference sequence). V gave up 10 bases and J gave up 0 bases, with 13 bases separating them. This CDR3 spans 14 amino acids. CDR3 loop: CATRGGSSYNEQFF. The CDR3, as DNA: TGTGCCACTAGAGGAGGGAGCTCCTACAATGAGCAGTTCTTC.

This rearrangement joins TRBV6-5 to TRBJ2-1; 12 bases are a match to TRBD1. The V segment lost 6 bases and the J segment 9 bases; nucleotides outside the gene matches: 9. The CDR3 is made up of 15 amino acids. Per germline, CDR1 MNHEY and CDR2 SVGAGI. The CDR3 region is CASSHGTGGSGEQFF. In DNA, the CDR3 is TGTGCCAGCAGCCACGGGACAGGGGGCAGCGGTGAGCAGTTCTTC.

The rearrangement joins TRBV9 to TRBJ2-1; 9 nucleotides agree with TRBD2. CDR1 and CDR2 from the germline V gene are SGDLS and YYNGEE. V shed 1 base and J 9 bases; nucleotides not matched to a gene: 11. The CDR3 has 16 amino acids. The CDR3 DNA sequence: TGTGCCAGCAGCGTACGCGGTAGCGGGAGCTGGAGTGAGCAGTTCTTC. Translated: CASSVRGSGSWSEQFF.

This chain uses TRBV18 with TRBJ2-7; D uncertain. Between the trimmed V and J ends, which lost 1 base and 0 bases, there was a span of 7 bases. Per germline, CDR1 KGHSH and CDR2 LQKENI. The CDR3 is made up of 14 amino acids. CDR3 amino acids: CASSPQQNSYEQYF. CDR3 DNA: TGTGCCAGCTCACCACAACAGAACTCCTACGAGCAGTACTTC.

V gene TRBV5-1 combines with J gene TRBJ2-1; possibly TRBD1 for D (6 bases). CDR1 and CDR2 (germline): SGHRS, YFSETQ. The CDR3 spans 16 residues. V shed 3 bases and J shed 2 bases, with 15 bases lying between them. The CDR3 reads CASSSATTGTYNEQFF. CDR3 DNA sequence: TGCGCCAGCAGCTCCGCTACGACAGGTACCTACAATGAGCAGTTCTTC.

The chain joins TRBV6-5 to TRBJ2-1; 11 bases align to TRBD2. J lost 4 bases, V lost 2 bases, and 4 bases had no gene match. Germline V gene sequence: CDR1 MNHEY, CDR2 SVGAGI. The CDR3 has 16 amino acids. In nucleotides, the CDR3 is TGTGCCAGCAGTTACGTTGGGACTAGCGGATACAATGAGCAGTTCTTC. It specifies CASSYVGTSGYNEQFF.

This clone was found once. The chain couples TRBV25-1 to TRBJ2-1, with a weak D call TRBD2 (5 bases). The CDR3 spans 14 residues. In germline, CDR1 is MGHDK, CDR2 SYGVNS. V was trimmed by 6 bases and J by 4 bases, leaving 13 bases between them. The CDR3 region is CASRGARVYNEQFF. CDR3 nucleotides: TGTGCCAGCAGGGGAGCGCGTGTTTACAATGAGCAGTTCTTC.

The chain uses TRBV9 and TRBJ2-3; D is perhaps TRBD2 (5 bases). Trimming left V 3 bases short and J 6 bases short, with 20 bases between. Germline V lookup: CDR1 SGDLS, CDR2 YYNGEE. The CDR3 loop spans 16 amino acids. CDR3 sequence: CASSARGGEMGDTQYF. The CDR3 nucleotides are TGTGCCAGCAGCGCGAGAGGAGGCGAGATGGGGGATACGCAGTATTTT.

A note on this clone: Other nucleotide sequences from this sample produce the same CDR3. The V call is TRBV5-6, the J call TRBJ2-7, with unresolved D. This CDR3 is built from 12 residues. Trimming left V 0 bases short and J 4 bases short, with 5 bases between. CDR1 SGHDT and CDR2 YYEEEE come from the germline V gene. CDR3 loop: CASSLGRYEQYF. CDR3 DNA: TGTGCCAGCAGCTTGGGTCGGTACGAGCAGTACTTC.

V gene TRBV6-1 combines with J gene TRBJ2-7; possibly TRBD1 for D (5 bases). CDR3 length equals 14 residues. The V and J ends lost 2 bases and 4 bases respectively, with 12 bases between them. The germline CDR1 and CDR2 sequences are MNHNS and SASEGT. DNA of the CDR3: TGTGCCAGCAGTGAATCCAATGGGGCGTACGAGCAGTACTTC. Translation gives CASSESNGAYEQYF.

J is TRBJ2-7 and V is TRBV2, with D possibly TRBD1 on 6 matching bases. V lost 5 bases and J lost 1, with 15 bases in between. Germline-derived CDR1 and CDR2 are SNHLY and FYNNEI. The CDR3 is 15 amino acids. The CDR3 bases are TGTGCCAGCAGTCACAATGGACAGCCGTCCTACGAGCAGTACTTC. Encoded protein: CASSHNGQPSYEQYF.

The chain carries TRBV10-1 and TRBJ2-6, with TRBD2 identical over 7 bases. This CDR3 has 14 residues. J was trimmed by 0 bases and V by 9 bases; bases with no gene match: 2. Looked up from germline, CDR1 is WNHNN and CDR2 is SYGVQD (reference sequence). The CDR3: CARGGASGANVLTF. CDR3 bases: TGCGCCAGGGGAGGGGCCTCTGGGGCCAACGTCCTGACTTTC.

This clone occurred a few times. The gene calls are TRBV6-2 or TRBV6-3 and TRBJ2-5, with TRBD2 as a possible D gene (7 bases). Germline V CDR1 and CDR2: MNHEY, SVGEGT. The V gene lost 5 bases and the J gene lost 4 bases, with 17 bases spanning the gap. This CDR3 has 15 amino acids. This CDR3 reads CASSPQGGLGETQYF. In DNA, the CDR3 is TGTGCCAGCAGTCCACAGGGAGGGTTGGGAGAGACCCAGTACTTC.

The chain is built from TRBV6-4 and TRBJ2-3, with 10 positions matching TRBD2. CDR3 length: 16 amino acids. V trimming: 3 bases; J trimming: 0 bases; junction bases outside the gene matches: 3. Germline CDR1 is MRHNA and CDR2 is SNTAGT. The CDR3 DNA follows: TGTGCCAGCAGTGAGGGAGCGGGAGGGAGCACAGATACGCAGTATTTT. Its translation: CASSEGAGGSTDTQYF.

This chain connects TRBV9 to TRBJ1-5; 8 bases line up with TRBD1. Trimming cost V 7 bases and J 3 bases; bases outside gene matches: 6. The CDR3 is 14 amino acids. Germline V gene data show CDR1 as SGDLS and CDR2 as YYNGEE. In DNA form, the CDR3 reads TGTGCCAGCCTGGTGGGACAGGCCAATCAGCCCCAGCATTTT. This translates into CASLVGQANQPQHF.